This T cell receptor beta chain derives from a study of radiotherapy plus CTLA-4 blockade in lung cancer. Overall study: There were objective responses in roughly 18% of patients, and around 31% had disease control.

A word on this clone: Its matching antigen is unknown.

Points from the study as a whole: Reported findings show early blood T cell clone dynamics, with interferon-beta, best predicted response. TCR clones from tumors expanded in blood after radiotherapy plus ipilimumab.

The data were produced by immunoSEQ multiplex PCR, yet TCRdb's version contains in-frame clones alone and is incomplete. The table shows tens of thousands of clones, with approximately 78% occurring only once. The CDR3 totals 14 residues. V shed 5 bases and J shed 7 bases, with 12 bases lying between them. Looked up from germline, CDR1 is MNHEY and CDR2 is SVGAGI. This chain joins TRBV6-5 and TRBJ1-6; D perhaps matches TRBD1 (5 bases). This sequence originates from a human donor with non-small cell lung cancer who had stable disease on radiotherapy plus ipilimumab. This specimen was peripheral blood, taken from a patient treated with radiotherapy plus ipilimumab. CDR3 nucleotide sequence: TGTGCCAGCAGTGGGGACGGAGGGAATTCACCCCTCCACTTT. It specifies CASSGDGGNSPLHF.